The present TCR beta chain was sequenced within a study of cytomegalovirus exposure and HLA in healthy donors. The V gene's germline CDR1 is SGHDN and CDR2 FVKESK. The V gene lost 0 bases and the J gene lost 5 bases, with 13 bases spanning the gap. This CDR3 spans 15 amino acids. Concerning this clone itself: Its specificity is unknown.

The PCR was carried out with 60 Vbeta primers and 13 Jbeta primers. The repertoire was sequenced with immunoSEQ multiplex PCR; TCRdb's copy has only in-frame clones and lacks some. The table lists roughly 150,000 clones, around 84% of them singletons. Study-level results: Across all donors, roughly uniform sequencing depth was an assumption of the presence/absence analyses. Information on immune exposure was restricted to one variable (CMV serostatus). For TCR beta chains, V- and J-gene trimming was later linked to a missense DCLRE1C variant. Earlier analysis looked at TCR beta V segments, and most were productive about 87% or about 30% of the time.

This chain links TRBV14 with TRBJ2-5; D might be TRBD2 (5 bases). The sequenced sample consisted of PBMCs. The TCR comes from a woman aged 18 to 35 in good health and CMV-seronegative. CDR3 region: CASSQERGRGETQYF. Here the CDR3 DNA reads TGTGCCAGCAGCCAAGAACGGGGAAGAGGGGAGACCCAGTACTTC.